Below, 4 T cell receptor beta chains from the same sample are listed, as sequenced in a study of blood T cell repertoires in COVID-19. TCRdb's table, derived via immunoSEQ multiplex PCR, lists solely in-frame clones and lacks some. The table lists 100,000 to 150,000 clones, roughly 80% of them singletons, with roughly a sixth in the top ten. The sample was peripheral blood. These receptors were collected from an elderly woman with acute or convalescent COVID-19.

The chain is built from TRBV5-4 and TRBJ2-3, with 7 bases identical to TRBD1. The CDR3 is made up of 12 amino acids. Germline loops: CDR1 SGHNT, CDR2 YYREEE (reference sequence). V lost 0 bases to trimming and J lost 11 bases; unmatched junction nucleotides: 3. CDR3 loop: CASSLGDRLQYF. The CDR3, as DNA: TGTGCCAGCAGCTTGGGGGACAGATTGCAGTATTTT. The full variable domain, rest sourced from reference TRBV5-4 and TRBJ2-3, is ETGVTQSPTHLIKTRGQQVTLRCSSQSGHNTVSWYQQALGQGPQFIFQYYREEENGRGNFPPRFSGLQFPNYSSELNVNALELDDSALYLCASSLGDRLQYFGPGTRLTVL.

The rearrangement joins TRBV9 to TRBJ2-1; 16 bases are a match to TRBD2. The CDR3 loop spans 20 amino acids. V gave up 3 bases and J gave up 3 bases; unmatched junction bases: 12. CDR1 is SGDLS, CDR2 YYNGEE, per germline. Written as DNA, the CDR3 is TGTGCCAGCAGCGACCAAACCGGGACTAGCGGGAGGGAATACTACAATGAGCAGTTCTTC. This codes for CASSDQTGTSGREYYNEQFF.

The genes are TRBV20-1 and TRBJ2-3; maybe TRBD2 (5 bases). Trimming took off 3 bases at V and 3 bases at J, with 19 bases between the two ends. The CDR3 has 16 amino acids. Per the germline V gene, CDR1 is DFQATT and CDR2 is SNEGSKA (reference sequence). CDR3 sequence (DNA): TGCAGTGCTAGTCCCAGCACGGGAAAGGGAACAGATACGCAGTATTTT. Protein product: CSASPSTGKGTDTQYF.

CDR3 sequence reads: CASSLRGSSGANVLTF. DNA of the CDR3: TGTGCCAGCAGCTTACGGGGAAGCTCTGGGGCCAACGTCCTGACTTTC. The chain carries TRBV5-4 and TRBJ2-6; D might be TRBD2 (5 bases). Trimming cost V 2 bases and J 0 bases, with 9 bases left between them. This CDR3 contains 16 residues. Germline loops: CDR1 SGHNT, CDR2 YYREEE (reference sequence).